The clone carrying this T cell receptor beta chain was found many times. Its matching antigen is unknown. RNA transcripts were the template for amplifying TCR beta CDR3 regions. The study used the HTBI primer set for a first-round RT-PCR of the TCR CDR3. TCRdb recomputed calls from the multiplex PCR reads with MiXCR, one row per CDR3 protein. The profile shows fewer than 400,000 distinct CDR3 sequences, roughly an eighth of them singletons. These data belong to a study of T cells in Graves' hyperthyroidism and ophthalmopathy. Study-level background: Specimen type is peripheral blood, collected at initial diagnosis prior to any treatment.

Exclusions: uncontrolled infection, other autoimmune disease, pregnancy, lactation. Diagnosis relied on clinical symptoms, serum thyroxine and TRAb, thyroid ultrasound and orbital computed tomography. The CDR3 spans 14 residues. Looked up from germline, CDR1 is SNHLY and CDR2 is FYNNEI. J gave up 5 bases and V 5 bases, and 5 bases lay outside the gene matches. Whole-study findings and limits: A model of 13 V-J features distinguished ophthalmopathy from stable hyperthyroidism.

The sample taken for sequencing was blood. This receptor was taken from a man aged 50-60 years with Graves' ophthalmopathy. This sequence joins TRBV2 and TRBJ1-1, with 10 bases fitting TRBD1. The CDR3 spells CASSRDRGRTEAFF. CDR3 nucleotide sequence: TGTGCCAGCAGTCGGGACAGGGGCAGGACTGAAGCTTTCTTT.